This T cell receptor beta chain was documented in a study of control samples from healthy donors and cancer patients. Some clones are missing from TCRdb's copy, which holds only in-frame ones; the method was immunoSEQ multiplex PCR. The profile shows 120,000 or so clones, around 90% of them singletons. This clone was counted a single time. The CDR3 covers 14 residues. The germline CDR1 and CDR2 sequences are MRHNA and SNTAGT. V shed 2 bases, J shed 12 bases, and the junction held 10 bases outside the gene matches. Sequencing used blood. The TCR was taken from a young man in good health. The chain couples TRBV6-4 to TRBJ2-1, with 7 bases fitting TRBD1. This chain's CDR3 is CASSDEGALGTQFF. CDR3 in DNA: TGTGCCAGCAGTGACGAGGGGGCGCTGGGTACGCAGTTCTTC.